A single sample gave rise to the 21 T cell receptor beta chains below, sequenced in a study of blood T cell repertoires in COVID-19. Sequencing used immunoSEQ multiplex PCR; TCRdb keeps in-frame clones, though not all of them. The table shows tens of thousands of clones, with approximately 80% occurring only once. Material for sequencing was peripheral blood. Receptor source: a man aged 45-60 years with acute or convalescent COVID-19.

The chain recombines TRBV28 with TRBJ2-7; 9 nucleotides line up with TRBD2. J was trimmed by 3 bases and V by 4 bases; bases with no gene match: 7. The CDR3 spans 15 residues. Germline V gives CDR1 MDHEN, CDR2 SYDVKM. The CDR3 spells CASSSAGTSHYEQYF. CDR3 in DNA: TGTGCCAGCAGTTCCGCCGGGACTAGCCACTACGAGCAGTACTTC.

This sequence joins TRBV27 and TRBJ1-1; possibly TRBD1 for D (6 bases). V lost 8 bases and J 4 bases, leaving 17 bases between the germline ends. This CDR3 contains 14 residues. Germline V gene sequence: CDR1 MNHEY, CDR2 SMNVEV (reference sequence). The CDR3 spells CASRFTTGFTEAFF. CDR3 nucleotides: TGTGCCAGCCGCTTTACCACAGGGTTCACTGAAGCTTTCTTT.

The chain couples TRBV18 to TRBJ1-4, with D possibly being TRBD1 (5 bases). The V gene lost 1 base and the J gene lost 5 bases, with 8 bases spanning the gap. Germline CDR1 is KGHSH and CDR2 is LQKENI. The CDR3 loop spans 14 amino acids. The CDR3 sequence: CASSPRQTNEKLFF. CDR3 nucleotide sequence: TGTGCCAGCTCACCACGACAGACAAATGAAAAACTGTTTTTT. Full variable domain (remainder filled in from reference TRBV18 and TRBJ1-4): NAGVMQNPRHLVRRRGQEARLRCSPMKGHSHVYWYRQLPEEGLKFMVYLQKENIIDESGMPKERFSAEFPKEGPSILRIQQVVRGDSAAYFCASSPRQTNEKLFFGSGTQLSVL.

This clone came up a few times. The chain uses TRBV6-1 and TRBJ1-1; tentatively, D is TRBD1 (5 bases). The germline CDR1 and CDR2 sequences are MNHNS and SASEGT. This CDR3 has 15 residues. V was clipped by 2 bases and J by 0 bases, with 10 bases between them. This CDR3 is CASSERDRMNTEAFF. DNA of the CDR3: TGTGCCAGCAGTGAACGCGACAGAATGAACACTGAAGCTTTCTTT.

The J gene is TRBJ2-1, the V gene TRBV4-2; D is perhaps TRBD1 (5 bases). CDR3 length: 17 residues. Looked up from germline, CDR1 is LGHNA and CDR2 is YNFKEQ. V dropped 0 bases and J dropped 3 bases, with 15 bases sitting between them. The CDR3 reads CASSQEGAGSLYNEQFF. The CDR3 DNA follows: TGTGCCAGCAGCCAAGAAGGGGCAGGGTCCCTCTACAATGAGCAGTTCTTC.

J is TRBJ1-4 and V is TRBV30, with 11 bases identical to TRBD1. The CDR3 has 14 residues. From germline, CDR1 is GTSNPN and CDR2 SVGIG (reference sequence). The trim removed 7 bases at V and 8 bases at J, leaving 9 bases unmatched. CDR3 in DNA: TGTGCCTTCCCAACGGACAGGGGGCAGGAAAAACTGTTTTTT. This encodes CAFPTDRGQEKLFF.

The rearrangement uses TRBV6-2 or TRBV6-3 and TRBJ2-1; D possibly corresponds to TRBD2 (6 bases). This CDR3 is 11 amino acids long. The ends were cut back, 2 bases at V and 11 bases at J, with 7 bases in the middle. Germline CDR1 MNHEY, CDR2 SVGEGT. CDR3 nucleotide sequence: TGTGCCAGCAGTTACGGGACTCAGCAGTTCTTC. Translation: CASSYGTQQFF.

Only one count was recorded for this clone. The gene calls are TRBV2 and TRBJ1-4; a possible D gene is TRBD1 (5 bases). This CDR3 region has 13 residues. Deletions cut 7 bases from V and 8 bases from J, with 14 bases between. Germline V lookup: CDR1 SNHLY, CDR2 FYNNEI. The CDR3 protein is CASMRGNREKLFF. The CDR3 DNA follows: TGTGCCAGCATGCGGGGGAATAGAGAAAAACTGTTTTTT. Full variable domain (rest looked up from reference TRBV2 and TRBJ1-4): EPEVTQTPSHQVTQMGQEVILRCVPISNHLYFYWYRQILGQKVEFLVSFYNNEISEKSEIFDDQFSVERPDGSNFTLKIRSTKLEDSAMYFCASMRGNREKLFFGSGTQLSVL.

The genes are TRBV29-1 and TRBJ2-7, with TRBD1 matching 9 bases. CDR3 length: 13 amino acids. CDR1 and CDR2 from the germline V gene are SQVTM and ANQGSEA. Unmatched junction bases numbered 4, after V lost 6 bases and J lost 1 base. Written as DNA, the CDR3 is TGCAGCGTAAGACAGGGGGGATCCTACGAGCAGTACTTC. It is translated as CSVRQGGSYEQYF.

The chain couples TRBV4-3 to TRBJ1-2, with TRBD1 as a possible D gene (5 bases). The CDR3 loop spans 16 amino acids. V dropped 0 bases and J dropped 1 base, with 12 bases sitting between them. The V gene's germline CDR1 is LGHNA and CDR2 YSLEER. The CDR3 region has the DNA TGCGCCAGCAGCCAAGATTGGGGCGTTTTTAACTATGGCTACACCTTC. It is translated as CASSQDWGVFNYGYTF.

This clone came up once. V and J are TRBV2 and TRBJ2-2; maybe TRBD1 (5 bases). This CDR3 spans 15 amino acids. Germline-derived CDR1 and CDR2 are SNHLY and FYNNEI. V lost 3 bases, J lost 5 bases, and 13 bases lay in between. CDR3: CASSDEQALTGELFF. CDR3 nucleotide sequence: TGTGCCAGCAGTGACGAACAGGCCCTAACCGGGGAGCTGTTTTTT.

V and J are TRBV6-1 and TRBJ1-5; D is unclear. CDR1 is MNHNS and CDR2 is SASEGT in the germline V gene. Deletions cut 2 bases from V and 9 bases from J, with 14 bases between. The CDR3 runs to 14 residues. Written as DNA, the CDR3 is TGTGCCAGCAGTGAAAAAGCGGGGTTGTCGCCCCAGCATTTT. Translated, it gives CASSEKAGLSPQHF.

CDR3 bases: TGTGCCAGCGGAAAACAGGTCTCTGGAAACACCATATATTTT. This gives the protein CASGKQVSGNTIYF. The chain combines TRBV28 with TRBJ1-3; TRBD1 is a possible D gene (5 bases). Trimming removed 8 bases at V and 0 bases at J, with 11 bases between. The germline CDR1 and CDR2 sequences are MDHEN and SYDVKM. CDR3 size: 14 residues.

The genes are TRBV5-4 and TRBJ2-7, with 10 bases that match TRBD2. The V gene end was trimmed by 3 bases and the J gene end by 5 bases; junction bases not matched to a gene: 11. The CDR3 totals 16 residues. Germline CDR1 reads SGHNT; CDR2 reads YYREEE (reference sequence). The CDR3 DNA reads as TGTGCCAGCAGCTCCCTAGCGGGAGCAGGTGTGGACGAGCAGTACTTC. Encoded protein: CASSSLAGAGVDEQYF.

CDR3 in amino acids: CASSTGQGRNTEAFF. CDR3 coding DNA: TGTGCCAGCAGCACCGGACAGGGACGGAACACTGAAGCTTTCTTT. The V call is TRBV7-3, the J call TRBJ1-1; 8 bases line up with TRBD1. Germline CDR1 and CDR2: SGHTA and FQGTGA. V lost 5 bases to trimming and J lost 1 base; unmatched junction nucleotides: 6. This CDR3 has 15 amino acids.

This rearrangement joins TRBV10-1 to TRBJ1-1; D gene ambiguous. Trimming removed 0 bases at V and 4 bases at J, with 3 bases between. This CDR3 spans 12 amino acids. Germline V gene data show CDR1 as WNHNN and CDR2 as SYGVQD (reference sequence). The CDR3 loop reads CASSESSTEAFF. As DNA, the CDR3 is TGCGCCAGCAGTGAGTCGAGCACTGAAGCTTTCTTT.

The chain has TRBV7-2 and TRBJ2-7, with 10 positions matching TRBD2. Germline lookup yields CDR1 SGHTA and CDR2 FQGNSA. This CDR3 is 14 amino acids long. Trimming at V came to 5 bases and at J to 4 bases, leaving 5 bases not matched to a gene. DNA of the CDR3: TGTGCCAGCAGCGGAGCGGGGGGGGTTTACGAGCAGTACTTC. This encodes CASSGAGGVYEQYF.

V and J are TRBV11-2 and TRBJ2-3; no clear D. The V gene lost 7 bases and the J gene lost 3 bases, with 20 bases spanning the gap. Germline values: CDR1 SGHAT, CDR2 FQNNGV. The CDR3 has 16 residues. The CDR3: CASKSLKVQATDTQYF. Written as DNA, the CDR3 is TGTGCCAGCAAAAGTCTGAAGGTCCAAGCGACAGATACGCAGTATTTT.

The V and J genes are TRBV30 and TRBJ2-7, with 9 positions matching TRBD2. Germline V gene data show CDR1 as GTSNPN and CDR2 as SVGIG (reference sequence). J was trimmed by 2 bases and V by 3 bases; bases with no gene match: 8. The CDR3 runs to 15 residues. CDR3: CAWRSGLAGTYEQYF. For the CDR3, the DNA is TGTGCCTGGAGGAGTGGGCTAGCGGGAACCTACGAGCAGTACTTC. Full variable domain (rest looked up from reference TRBV30 and TRBJ2-7): SQTIHQWPATLVQPVGSPLSLECTVEGTSNPNLYWYRQAAGRGLQLLFYSVGIGQISSEVPQNLSASRPQDRQFILSSKKLLLSDSGFYLCAWRSGLAGTYEQYFGPGTRLTVT.

In its sample, this clone was seen once. As DNA, the CDR3 is TGTGCCAGCCGTTCAGGGTCGAACACTGAAGCTTTCTTT. Its translation is CASRSGSNTEAFF. V gene TRBV19 combines with J gene TRBJ1-1; the D gene is possibly TRBD1 (5 bases). This CDR3 contains 13 residues. Germline V gene data show CDR1 as LNHDA and CDR2 as SQIVND (reference sequence). V gave up 9 bases and J gave up 1 base, with 12 bases separating them.

The genes are TRBV15 and TRBJ2-7, with 9 bases that match TRBD1. This CDR3 region has 15 residues. CDR1 LNHNV and CDR2 YYDKDF come from the germline V gene (reference sequence). J was trimmed by 4 bases and V by 3 bases; bases with no gene match: 7. The CDR3 DNA sequence: TGTGCCACCAGCAGGGCCGGGACAGGGCCATACGAGCAGTACTTC. Its translation is CATSRAGTGPYEQYF.